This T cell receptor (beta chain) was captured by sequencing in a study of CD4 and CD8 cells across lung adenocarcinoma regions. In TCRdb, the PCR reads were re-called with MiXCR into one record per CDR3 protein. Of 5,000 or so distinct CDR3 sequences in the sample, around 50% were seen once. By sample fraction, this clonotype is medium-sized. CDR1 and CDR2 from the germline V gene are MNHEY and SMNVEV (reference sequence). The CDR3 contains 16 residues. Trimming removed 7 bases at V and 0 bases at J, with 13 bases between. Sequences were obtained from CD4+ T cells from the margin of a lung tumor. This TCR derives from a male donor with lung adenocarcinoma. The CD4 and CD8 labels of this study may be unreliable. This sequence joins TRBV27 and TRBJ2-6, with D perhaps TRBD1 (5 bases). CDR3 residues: CASTRGGISGANVLTF. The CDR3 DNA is TGTGCCAGCACAAGGGGTGGGATCTCTGGGGCCAACGTCCTGACTTTC.